The clone carrying this TCR beta chain showed up just once. The repertoire was sequenced with immunoSEQ multiplex PCR; TCRdb's copy has only in-frame clones and lacks some. The sample contains some 350,000 clones, about 61% of which appear only once. The data were obtained in a study of cytotoxic CD8 clonotypes in ibrutinib-treated CLL. V was clipped by 8 bases and J by 0 bases, with 13 bases between them. The CDR3 is 15 residues long. Germline V gives CDR1 MGHRA, CDR2 YSYEKL. The chain carries TRBV4-1 and TRBJ2-2; D is possibly TRBD1 (6 bases). The TCR comes from a human donor with chronic lymphocytic leukemia. This specimen was PBMCs, taken after 36 months of ibrutinib treatment. This CDR3 reads CASRTRQANTGELFF. CDR3 in DNA: TGCGCCAGCCGAACTCGACAGGCGAACACCGGGGAGCTGTTTTTT.